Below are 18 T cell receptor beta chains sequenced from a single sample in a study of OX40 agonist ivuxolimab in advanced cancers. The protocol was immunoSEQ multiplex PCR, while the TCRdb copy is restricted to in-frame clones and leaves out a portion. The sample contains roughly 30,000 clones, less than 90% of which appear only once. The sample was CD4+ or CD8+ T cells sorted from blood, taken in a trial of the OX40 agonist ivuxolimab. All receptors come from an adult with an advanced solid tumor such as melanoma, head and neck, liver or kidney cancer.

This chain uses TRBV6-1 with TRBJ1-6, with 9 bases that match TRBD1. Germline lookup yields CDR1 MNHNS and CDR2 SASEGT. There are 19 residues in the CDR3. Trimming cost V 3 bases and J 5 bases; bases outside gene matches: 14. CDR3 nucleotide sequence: TGTGCCAGCAGTGAGGGCCTTTGGGGACAGGGTCGAAATAATTCACCCCTCCACTTT. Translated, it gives CASSEGLWGQGRNNSPLHF.

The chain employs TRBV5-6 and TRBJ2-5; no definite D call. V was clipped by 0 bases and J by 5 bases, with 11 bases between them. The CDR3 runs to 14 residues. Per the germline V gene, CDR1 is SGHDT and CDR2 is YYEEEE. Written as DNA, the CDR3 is TGTGCCAGCAGCTTGGGGACCCTAAGGGAGACCCAGTACTTC. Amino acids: CASSLGTLRETQYF. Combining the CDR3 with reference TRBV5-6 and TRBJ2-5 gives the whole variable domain DAGVTQSPTHLIKTRGQQVTLRCSPKSGHDTVSWYQQALGQGPQFIFQYYEEEERQRGNFPDRFSGHQFPNYSSELNVNALLLGDSALYLCASSLGTLRETQYFGPGTRLLVL.

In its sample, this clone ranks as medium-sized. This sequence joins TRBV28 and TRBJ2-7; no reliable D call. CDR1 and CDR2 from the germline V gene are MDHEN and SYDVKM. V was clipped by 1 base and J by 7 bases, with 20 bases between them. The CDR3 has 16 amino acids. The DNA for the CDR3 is TGTGCCAGCAGTTTATCAGAGGTCGCGCCCGGTTATGAGCAGTACTTC. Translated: CASSLSEVAPGYEQYF.

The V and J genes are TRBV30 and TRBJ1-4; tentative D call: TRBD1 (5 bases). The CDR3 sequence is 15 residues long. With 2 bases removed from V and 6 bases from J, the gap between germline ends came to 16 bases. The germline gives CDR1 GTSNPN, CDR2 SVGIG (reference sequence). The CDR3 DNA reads TGTGCCTGGAGTCCCCGGGGCAGGGTGGATGAAAAACTGTTTTTT. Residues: CAWSPRGRVDEKLFF.

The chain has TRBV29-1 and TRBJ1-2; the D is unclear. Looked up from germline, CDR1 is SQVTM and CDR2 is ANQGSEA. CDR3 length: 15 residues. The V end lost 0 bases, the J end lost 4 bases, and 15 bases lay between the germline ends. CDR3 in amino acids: CSVEDYGEKGYGYTF. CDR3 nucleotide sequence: TGCAGCGTTGAAGATTATGGGGAGAAGGGCTATGGCTACACCTTC.

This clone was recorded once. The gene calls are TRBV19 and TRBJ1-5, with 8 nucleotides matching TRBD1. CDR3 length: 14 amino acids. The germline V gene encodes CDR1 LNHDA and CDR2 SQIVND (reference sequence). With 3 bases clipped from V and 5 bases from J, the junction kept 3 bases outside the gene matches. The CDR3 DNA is TGTGCCAGTAGTATTGGACAGGGACATCAGCCCCAGCATTTT. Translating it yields CASSIGQGHQPQHF.

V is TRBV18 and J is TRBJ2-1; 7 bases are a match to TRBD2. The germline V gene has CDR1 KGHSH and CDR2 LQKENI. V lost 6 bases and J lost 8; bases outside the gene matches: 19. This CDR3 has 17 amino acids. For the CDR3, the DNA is TGTGCCAGCTCCGGGGGAGGGCCTATGTCTCCCTCATATGAGCAGTTCTTC. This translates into CASSGGGPMSPSYEQFF.

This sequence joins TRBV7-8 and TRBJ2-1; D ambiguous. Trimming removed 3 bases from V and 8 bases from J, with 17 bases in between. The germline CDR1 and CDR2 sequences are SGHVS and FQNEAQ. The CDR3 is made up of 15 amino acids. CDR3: CASSFLDGRFDEQFF. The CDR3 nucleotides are TGTGCCAGCAGCTTTTTGGACGGACGATTCGATGAGCAGTTCTTC.

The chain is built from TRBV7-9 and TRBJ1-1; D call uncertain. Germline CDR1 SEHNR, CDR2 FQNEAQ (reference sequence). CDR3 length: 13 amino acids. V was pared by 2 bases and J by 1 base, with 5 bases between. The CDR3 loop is CASSLQSNTEAFF. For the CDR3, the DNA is TGTGCCAGCAGCTTACAGTCGAACACTGAAGCTTTCTTT. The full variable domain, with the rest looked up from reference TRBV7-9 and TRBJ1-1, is DTGVSQNPRHKITKRGQNVTFRCDPISEHNRLYWYRQTLGQGPEFLTYFQNEAQLEKSRLLSDRFSAERPKGSFSTLEIQRTEQGDSAMYLCASSLQSNTEAFFGQGTRLTVV.

The DNA for the CDR3 is TGTGCCAGCAGCGGAATAGCGGCAAACTCCTACGAGCAGTACTTC. It specifies CASSGIAANSYEQYF. The rearrangement joins TRBV13 to TRBJ2-7, with D possibly being TRBD2 (6 bases). CDR1 and CDR2 from the germline V gene are PRHDT and FYEKMQ (reference sequence). This CDR3 is built from 15 residues. Deletions cut 5 bases from V and 0 bases from J, with 14 bases between. Complete variable domain (other parts from reference TRBV13 and TRBJ2-7): AAGVIQSPRHLIKEKRETATLKCYPIPRHDTVYWYQQGPGQDPQFLISFYEKMQSDKGSIPDRFSAQQFSDYHSELNMSSLELGDSALYFCASSGIAANSYEQYFGPGTRLTVT.

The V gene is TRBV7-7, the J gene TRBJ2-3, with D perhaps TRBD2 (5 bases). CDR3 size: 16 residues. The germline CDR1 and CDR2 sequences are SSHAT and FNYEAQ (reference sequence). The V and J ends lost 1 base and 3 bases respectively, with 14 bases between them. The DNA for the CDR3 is TGTGCCAGCAGCTTAGGATTCCGGGGTAAGACAGATACGCAGTATTTT. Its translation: CASSLGFRGKTDTQYF.

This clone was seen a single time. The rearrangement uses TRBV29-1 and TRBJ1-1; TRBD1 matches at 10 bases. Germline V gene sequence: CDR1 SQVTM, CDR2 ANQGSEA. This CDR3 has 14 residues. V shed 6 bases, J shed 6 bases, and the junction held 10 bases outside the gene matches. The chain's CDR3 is CSVVARDRGPEAFF. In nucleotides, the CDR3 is TGCAGCGTAGTGGCCCGGGACAGGGGCCCTGAAGCTTTCTTT.

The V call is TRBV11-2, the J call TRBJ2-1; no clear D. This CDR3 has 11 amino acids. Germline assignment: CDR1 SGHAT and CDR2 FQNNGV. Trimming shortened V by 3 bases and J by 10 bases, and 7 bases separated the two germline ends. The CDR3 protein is CASSFGLEQFF. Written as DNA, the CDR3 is TGTGCCAGCAGCTTCGGGTTGGAGCAGTTCTTC.

The CDR3 region is CASSSIGGNQPQHF. Here the CDR3 DNA reads TGTGCCAGCAGCTCTATAGGAGGCAATCAGCCCCAGCATTTT. V usage is TRBV5-6 and J usage is TRBJ1-5; D not certain. Germline CDR1 and CDR2: SGHDT and YYEEEE. Trimming stripped 3 bases from V and 2 bases from J, with 9 bases between. CDR3 size: 14 residues.

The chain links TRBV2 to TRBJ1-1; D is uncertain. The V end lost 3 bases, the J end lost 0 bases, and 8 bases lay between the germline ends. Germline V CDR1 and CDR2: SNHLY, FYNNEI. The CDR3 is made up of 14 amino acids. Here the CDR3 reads CASSESLMNTEAFF. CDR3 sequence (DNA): TGTGCCAGCAGTGAGTCCTTAATGAACACTGAAGCTTTCTTT.

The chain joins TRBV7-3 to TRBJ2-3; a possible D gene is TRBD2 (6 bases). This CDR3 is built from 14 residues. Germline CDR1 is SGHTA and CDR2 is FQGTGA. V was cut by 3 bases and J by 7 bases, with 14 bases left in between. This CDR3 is CASSLGGPEYTQYF. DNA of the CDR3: TGTGCCAGCAGCTTGGGAGGCCCGGAGTATACGCAGTATTTT.

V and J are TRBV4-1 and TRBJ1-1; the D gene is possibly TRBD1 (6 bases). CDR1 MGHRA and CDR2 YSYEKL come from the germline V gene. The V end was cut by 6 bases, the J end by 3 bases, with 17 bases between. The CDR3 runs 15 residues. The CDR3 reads CASSNRELRDTEAFF. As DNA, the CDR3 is TGCGCCAGCAGTAACAGGGAGTTAAGGGACACTGAAGCTTTCTTT.

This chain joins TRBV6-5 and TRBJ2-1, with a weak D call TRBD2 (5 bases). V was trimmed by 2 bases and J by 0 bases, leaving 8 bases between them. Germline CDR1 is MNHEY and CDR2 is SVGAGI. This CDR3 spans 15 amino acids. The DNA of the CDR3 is TGTGCCAGCAGTTACCTGGGGAGCTCCTACAATGAGCAGTTCTTC. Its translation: CASSYLGSSYNEQFF.